Listed here is a single TCR beta chain. Its antigen is still unknown. This sample's treatment: some 19 received Ad26.COV2.S at low or high dose, single or two shots; 5 received placebo; per-sample allocation not given. After the first vaccine or placebo injection, samples were drawn on day 63. Based in Boston, the donor was an adult of 18-55 years. V lost 6 bases, J lost 1 base, and 14 bases lay in between. The germline V gene has CDR1 LGHNT and CDR2 FRNRAP. CDR3 length: 15 residues. This entry belongs to a study of Ad26.COV2.S vaccination and SARS-CoV-2 variants. Broader study findings: Considerable breadth of spike-specific CD8+ and CD4+ T cell responses has reportedly been documented following vaccination.

Here immunoSEQ multiplex PCR was the method, and the copy in TCRdb shows in-frame clones only, minus some. The repertoire holds approximately 450,000 clones, 75% to 95% seen once, with 10% to 15% in the top ten. The specimen comprised peripheral blood, sampled in a trial of Ad26.COV2.S vaccine versus placebo. The rearrangement uses TRBV12-5 and TRBJ2-3; maybe TRBD1 (5 bases). The sequence derives from a person aged 18-60 years who received the Ad26.COV2.S COVID-19 vaccine or a placebo. CDR3 sequence reads: CASGTDIRGTDTQYF. The CDR3 nucleotides read TGTGCTAGTGGCACGGACATCCGTGGCACAGATACGCAGTATTTT.